The clone carrying this TCR beta chain appeared many times. Its antigen is still unknown. This sample stems from a study of T cell repertoires in cytomegalovirus infection. Study-level background: Use of recently identified HLA-C-restricted and well-studied HLA-B-restricted CMV epitopes was part of the study. Signatures in public TCR beta sequences pointed to both CMV infection and matching HLA type.

Study-wide points: CMV-specific TCR beta clonotypes restricted by HLA-C were the ones dominating the ex vivo response. Cumulative frequency of public TCR beta families picked out carriers of CMV plus the relevant HLA.

This CDR3 is 14 amino acids long. V was pared by 5 bases and J by 2 bases, with 5 bases of the junction left unmatched. The germline V gene has CDR1 SGHVS and CDR2 FQNEAQ. A single record per CDR3 protein comes from TCRdb applying MiXCR to the reads. The data show about 890,000 distinct CDR3 sequences, approximately 31% seen once. The sequencing used cultured CD8+ T cells from PBMCs, collected from culture after CMV antigen stimulation. This TCR was sampled from a human donor in good health (CMV status not recorded). Some clones in this sample may be carry-over from other donors' samples. This chain links TRBV7-8 with TRBJ2-5, with TRBD1 matching 7 bases. The CDR3 DNA follows: TGTGCCAGCAGCGGCAAGGGACAGCAAGAGACCCAGTACTTC. Protein product: CASSGKGQQETQYF.